Sequencing of this T cell receptor beta chain was carried out in a study of cytomegalovirus exposure and HLA in healthy donors. Study-wide results and limits: The study listed roughly 160 cytomegalovirus-associated TCR beta chains. Within a later analysis, the majority of CMV-associated TCR beta chains appeared HLA-restricted. Association of 15,000 to 20,000 TCR beta sequences with HLA alleles was found at 0.05 false discovery rate in a later analysis.

Vbeta (60) and Jbeta (13) primers were used in the PCR. Clones were read by immunoSEQ multiplex PCR, and TCRdb kept only the in-frame ones, dropping some. In the table there are some 150,000 clones, more than 60% of which are singletons. This clone was counted once. The target antigen is unknown. Germline-derived CDR1 and CDR2 are SGDLS and YYNGEE. V trimming: 3 bases; J trimming: 5 bases; junction bases outside the gene matches: 9. This CDR3 is 16 amino acids long. The receptor was isolated from a man between 40 and 49 years old in good health and CMV-seronegative. The chain couples TRBV9 to TRBJ2-3; 10 nucleotides agree with TRBD2. Sequenced material: PBMCs. The CDR3 sequence: CASSAPAGGLEDTQYF. The CDR3 nucleotides read TGTGCCAGCAGCGCACCAGCGGGGGGGCTCGAAGATACGCAGTATTTT.